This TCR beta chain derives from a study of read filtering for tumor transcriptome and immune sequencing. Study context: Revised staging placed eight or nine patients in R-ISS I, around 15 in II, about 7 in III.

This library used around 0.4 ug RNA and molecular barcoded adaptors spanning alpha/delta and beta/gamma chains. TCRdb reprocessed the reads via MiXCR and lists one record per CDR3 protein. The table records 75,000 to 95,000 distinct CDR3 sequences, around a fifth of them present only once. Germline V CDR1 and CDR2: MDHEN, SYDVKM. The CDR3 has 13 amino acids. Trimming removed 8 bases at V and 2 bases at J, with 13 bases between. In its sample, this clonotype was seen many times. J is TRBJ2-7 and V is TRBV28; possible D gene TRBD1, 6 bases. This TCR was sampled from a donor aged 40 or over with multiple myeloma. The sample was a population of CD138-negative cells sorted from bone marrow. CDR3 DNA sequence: TGTGCCAGCGGCCAAACAGGGACCTACGAGCAGTACTTC. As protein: CASGQTGTYEQYF.